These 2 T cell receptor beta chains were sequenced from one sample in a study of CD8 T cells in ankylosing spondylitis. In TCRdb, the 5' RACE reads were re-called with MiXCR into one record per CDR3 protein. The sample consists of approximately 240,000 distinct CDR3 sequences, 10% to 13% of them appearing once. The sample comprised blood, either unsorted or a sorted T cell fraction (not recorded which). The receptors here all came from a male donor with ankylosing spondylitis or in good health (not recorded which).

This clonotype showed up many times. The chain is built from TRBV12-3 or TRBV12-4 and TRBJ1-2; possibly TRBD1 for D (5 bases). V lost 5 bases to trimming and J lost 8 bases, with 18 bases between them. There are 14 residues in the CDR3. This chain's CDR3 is CASSPPGASVGYTF. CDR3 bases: TGTGCCAGCAGTCCCCCCGGGGCATCGGTGGGCTACACCTTC.

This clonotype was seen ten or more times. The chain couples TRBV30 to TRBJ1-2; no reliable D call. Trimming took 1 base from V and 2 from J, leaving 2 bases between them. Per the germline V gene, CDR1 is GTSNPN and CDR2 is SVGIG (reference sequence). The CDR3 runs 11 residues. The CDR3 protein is CAWSANYGYTF. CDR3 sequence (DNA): TGTGCCTGGAGTGCCAACTATGGCTACACCTTC. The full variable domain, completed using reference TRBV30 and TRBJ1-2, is SQTIHQWPATLVQPVGSPLSLECTVEGTSNPNLYWYRQAAGRGLQLLFYSVGIGQISSEVPQNLSASRPQDRQFILSSKKLLLSDSGFYLCAWSANYGYTFGSGTRLTVV.